The next 30 T cell receptor beta chains were all read from a single sample in a study of Graves' ophthalmopathy and Graves' hyperthyroidism (dated by TCRdb to the late 2010s). For sequencing, an Illumina HiSeq 2000 was employed. For repertoire sequencing, the TCR beta CDR3 regions were amplified from RNA transcripts. HTBI primers and the Qiagen OneStep RT-PCR kit were used in a first-round RT-PCR, which was followed by a second-round multiplex PCR, size selection and purification. TCRdb reanalyzed the raw reads on its own, using fastp at Q25 for trimming and MiXCR for clone calling, and kept in-frame beta chains. CDR3 protein sequences are deduplicated, and each keeps its most common genes and DNA. The sample has hundreds of thousands of distinct CDR3 sequences on record, 35% to 45% of them singletons. Under 3.5% of the sample belongs to the ten largest clones. Sequencing input: peripheral blood. These receptors were taken from an adult man with Graves' ophthalmopathy.

This chain connects TRBV29-1 to TRBJ2-5; 7 bases are shared with TRBD2. The CDR3 totals 14 residues. Per germline, CDR1 SQVTM and CDR2 ANQGSEA. V trimming: 8 bases; J trimming: 7 bases; junction bases outside the gene matches: 16. The CDR3: CSSLTGRVEGTQYF. For the CDR3, the DNA is TGCAGCAGTTTAACGGGGAGGGTGGAAGGGACCCAGTACTTC.

This clonotype turned up a few times. This may stem from a read error, because a much larger clone lies one nucleotide away. The chain couples TRBV7-2 to TRBJ2-5, with a possible D match to TRBD1 (6 bases). CDR3 length: 15 residues. Per the germline V gene, CDR1 is SGHTA and CDR2 is FQGNSA. The CDR3 here is CASSLNREGQETQYF. The CDR3 DNA reads as TGTGCTAGCAGCTTGAACAGGGAAGGCCAAGAGACCCAGTACTTC.

This clonotype was counted many times. V gene TRBV7-2 combines with J gene TRBJ2-2, with D possibly TRBD2 on 5 matching bases. Trimming took 2 bases from V and 4 from J, leaving 8 bases between them. The CDR3 consists of 14 residues. Germline CDR1 reads SGHTA; CDR2 reads FQGNSA. This CDR3 is CASSLTGSTGELFF. The CDR3 coding sequence is TGTGCCAGCAGCTTAACGGGGTCCACCGGGGAGCTGTTTTTT.

This clonotype has a handful of counts. As DNA, the CDR3 is TGTGCCAGCAGGGGACTGATAAACACTGAAGCTTTCTTT. This gives the protein CASRGLINTEAFF. The V and J genes are TRBV6-5 and TRBJ1-1; tentative D call: TRBD1 (5 bases). Germline CDR1 and CDR2: MNHEY and SVGAGI. CDR3 size: 13 residues. The V and J ends lost 6 bases and 2 bases respectively, with 10 bases between them.

As regards this clonotype: A read error may account for a junction end that differs from germline. The chain joins TRBV15 to TRBJ2-5; D not resolved. Germline assignment: CDR1 LNHNV and CDR2 YYDKDF (reference sequence). The CDR3 loop spans 9 amino acids. This CDR3 reads CATSRGSDF. The CDR3 nucleotides are TGTGCCACCAGCAGGGGTTCTGACTTC.

In this sample, this clonotype turned up many times. The V gene is TRBV19, the J gene TRBJ1-5, with D possibly being TRBD1 (6 bases). Trimming pared 1 base from V and 2 bases from J, leaving 6 bases between. There are 14 residues in the CDR3. Per the germline V gene, CDR1 is LNHDA and CDR2 is SQIVND (reference sequence). The CDR3 loop reads CASSIAGGNQPQHF. Here the CDR3 DNA reads TGTGCCAGTAGTATAGCAGGGGGCAATCAGCCCCAGCATTTT.

Points on this clonotype: A much more abundant neighbour one base away suggests this may be a read error. V and J are TRBV5-1 and TRBJ1-2, with D tentatively TRBD1 (5 bases). CDR1 is SGHRS, CDR2 YFSETQ, per germline. This CDR3 comprises 14 residues. V was cut by 4 bases and J by 4 bases, with 14 bases left in between. The CDR3 DNA reads as TGCGCCAGCAGCACCTTCAGGGAGAGCTATGGCTACACCTTC. It yields the protein CASSTFRESYGYTF. The whole variable domain, remainder taken from reference TRBV5-1 and TRBJ1-2, is KAGVTQTPRYLIKTRGQQVTLSCSPISGHRSVSWYQQTPGQGLQFLFEYFSETQRNKGNFPGRFSGRQFSNSRSEMNVSTLELGDSALYLCASSTFRESYGYTFGSGTRLTVV.

The genes are TRBV20-1 and TRBJ2-7; D may match TRBD1 or TRBD2 (5 bases each). CDR1 DFQATT and CDR2 SNEGSKA come from the germline V gene (reference sequence). The CDR3 length is 12 residues. V was cut by 2 bases and J by 5 bases, with 10 bases left in between. The CDR3 region has the DNA TGCAGTGCTAGACAGGGAGTGCACGAGCAGTACTTC. It specifies CSARQGVHEQYF.

The chain combines TRBV2 with TRBJ1-4, with D perhaps TRBD1 (5 bases). This CDR3 is 13 amino acids long. Trimming pared 5 bases from V and 11 bases from J, leaving 15 bases between. Per germline, CDR1 SNHLY and CDR2 FYNNEI. CDR3 in DNA: TGTGCCAGCAGTTCCCAAGACGAGGGGAAACTGTTTTTT. This codes for CASSSQDEGKLFF.

This clonotype appeared a single time. The V and J genes are TRBV12-3 or TRBV12-4 and TRBJ2-2; the D is unclear. With 1 base removed from V and 1 base from J, the gap between germline ends came to 7 bases. The CDR3 has 15 amino acids. CDR3 nucleotides: TGTGCCAGCAGTTTAGTTGAAATGAACACCGGGGAGCTGTTTTTT. Translation gives CASSLVEMNTGELFF.

This clonotype came up many times. The chain links TRBV19 to TRBJ1-6; the D is unclear. CDR1 is LNHDA, CDR2 SQIVND, per germline (reference sequence). The CDR3 contains 12 residues. Trimming stripped 7 bases from V and 5 bases from J, with 6 bases between. For the CDR3, the DNA is TGTGCCAGTAAAGTCAATAATTCACCCCTCCACTTT. It specifies CASKVNNSPLHF.

There are a few counts of this clonotype. The J gene is TRBJ2-2, the V gene TRBV12-3 or TRBV12-4; no clear D gene. The CDR3 length is 15 residues. V was shortened by 3 bases and J by 2 bases, with 10 bases between the two germline ends. In DNA form, the CDR3 reads TGTGCCAGCAGTTTCGTCGCATTTAACACCGGGGAGCTGTTTTTT. Translation gives CASSFVAFNTGELFF.

The gene calls are TRBV29-1 and TRBJ1-3, with D maybe TRBD1 (5 bases). This CDR3 is 12 amino acids long. Germline V lookup: CDR1 SQVTM, CDR2 ANQGSEA. V was shortened by 8 bases and J by 2 bases, with 10 bases between the two germline ends. The CDR3 protein is CSSPGPGNTIYF. Here the CDR3 DNA reads TGCAGCAGCCCGGGACCTGGAAACACCATATATTTT.

This clonotype was seen a handful of times. V gene TRBV7-9 combines with J gene TRBJ1-4; 10 nucleotides align to TRBD1. The germline V gene encodes CDR1 SEHNR and CDR2 FQNEAQ (reference sequence). The CDR3 length is 19 residues. J was trimmed by 4 bases and V by 1 base; bases with no gene match: 12. The chain's CDR3 is CASSLVPLRGQGRNEKLFF. In nucleotides, the CDR3 is TGTGCCAGCAGCTTAGTACCCTTAAGGGGACAGGGGCGTAATGAAAAACTGTTTTTT.

This clonotype was observed many times. This chain joins TRBV7-2 and TRBJ1-1, with D tentatively TRBD1 (6 bases). Per germline, CDR1 SGHTA and CDR2 FQGNSA. The CDR3 length is 15 residues. V was shortened by 1 base and J by 7 bases, with 16 bases between the two germline ends. The CDR3 is CASSLVEGVFSEAFF. The CDR3 region has the DNA TGTGCCAGCAGCTTAGTGGAGGGGGTGTTCAGTGAAGCTTTCTTT.

This clonotype was picked up many times. The chain carries TRBV29-1 and TRBJ1-1, with D maybe TRBD1 (6 bases). The CDR3 totals 11 residues. Trimming stripped 5 bases from V and 6 bases from J, with 10 bases between. Germline CDR1 reads SQVTM; CDR2 reads ANQGSEA. CDR3 region: CSVQGFPEAFF. In DNA form, the CDR3 reads TGCAGCGTTCAGGGGTTCCCTGAAGCTTTCTTT.

In the case of this clonotype: One base away lies a much larger clone, so this may be a sequencing read error. The genes are TRBV20-1 and TRBJ2-7; 9 nucleotides match TRBD2. The ends lost 1 base at V and 2 bases at J; junction bases unmatched: 9. The CDR3 is 16 amino acids. Germline V lookup: CDR1 DFQATT, CDR2 SNEGSKA (reference sequence). As DNA, the CDR3 is TGCAGTGCTAGAGCCCCAAGCGGGAGGAGCCCCTACGAGCAGTACTTC. It specifies CSARAPSGRSPYEQYF.

This clonotype has just one count. V usage is TRBV10-3 and J usage is TRBJ1-1; a weak D match, TRBD1 (5 bases). This CDR3 region has 12 residues. The germline CDR1 and CDR2 sequences are ENHRY and SYGVKD. Trimming removed 8 bases at V and 6 bases at J, with 13 bases between. The CDR3 coding sequence is TGTGCCATCGGGGCAGGGATTGCTGAAGCTTTCTTT. This translates into CAIGAGIAEAFF.

The chain joins TRBV7-9 to TRBJ2-5, with 12 bases lining up with TRBD2. There are 17 residues in the CDR3. J was trimmed by 2 bases and V by 3 bases; bases with no gene match: 7. Germline CDR1 is SEHNR and CDR2 is FQNEAQ (reference sequence). CDR3 sequence: CASSLDTSGRPQETQYF. DNA of the CDR3: TGTGCCAGCAGCTTGGATACTAGCGGGAGGCCACAAGAGACCCAGTACTTC.

V gene TRBV11-2 combines with J gene TRBJ2-5; possible D gene TRBD1, 5 bases. In germline, CDR1 is SGHAT, CDR2 FQNNGV. The CDR3 consists of 13 residues. The ends were cut back, 1 base at V and 6 bases at J, with 9 bases in the middle. CDR3 nucleotides: TGTGCCAGCAGCTTAGTCAGGGCAAAGACCCAGTACTTC. The encoded protein is CASSLVRAKTQYF.

This clonotype came up many times. The chain links TRBV5-1 to TRBJ2-7; TRBD1 agrees at 8 bases. V trimming: 4 bases; J trimming: 6 bases; junction bases outside the gene matches: 15. Per the germline V gene, CDR1 is SGHRS and CDR2 is YFSETQ. This CDR3 contains 16 residues. The CDR3 is CASSPAPWTGSGEQYF. In DNA, the CDR3 is TGCGCCAGCAGCCCGGCACCCTGGACAGGGTCGGGCGAGCAGTACTTC.

The V and J genes are TRBV10-3 and TRBJ1-6; no reliable D call. V was shortened by 6 bases and J by 5 bases, with 11 bases between the two germline ends. The CDR3 totals 14 residues. Germline CDR1 is ENHRY and CDR2 is SYGVKD. The CDR3 region is CAISSVSDNSPLHF. CDR3 coding DNA: TGTGCCATCAGCAGTGTCTCTGATAATTCACCCCTCCACTTT.

The genes are TRBV7-7 and TRBJ1-4; the D gene is possibly TRBD1 (6 bases). Germline V gene lookup returns CDR1 SSHAT and CDR2 FNYEAQ (reference sequence). This CDR3 comprises 13 residues. V lost 10 bases to trimming and J lost 6 bases, with 15 bases between them. Here the CDR3 reads CANHLTGYEKLFF. Here the CDR3 DNA reads TGTGCCAACCACCTAACAGGGTATGAAAAACTGTTTTTT.

Concerning this clonotype: This sequence may be a read error, since a much larger clone differs from it by one base. This chain links TRBV5-1 with TRBJ2-7; D is uncertain. V shed 4 bases and J shed 6 bases, with 14 bases lying between them. The germline V gene has CDR1 SGHRS and CDR2 YFSETQ. This CDR3 spans 13 amino acids. The CDR3 reads CASSVDFGAEQYF. The DNA for the CDR3 is TGCGCCAGCAGCGTGGATTTTGGCGCCGAGCAGTACTTC.

The chain couples TRBV29-1 to TRBJ1-5, with D possibly being TRBD1 (5 bases). Germline V gene sequence: CDR1 SQVTM, CDR2 ANQGSEA. Trimming stripped 3 bases from V and 3 bases from J, with 9 bases between. The CDR3 sequence is 13 residues long. CDR3 sequence (DNA): TGCAGCGTTGATCAGGGTGACAATCAGCCCCAGCATTTT. Protein: CSVDQGDNQPQHF.

In this sample, this clonotype turned up a few times. The rearrangement links TRBV12-5 to TRBJ2-7, with D perhaps TRBD2 (6 bases). The germline CDR1 and CDR2 sequences are LGHNT and FRNRAP. This CDR3 is built from 15 residues. Trimming removed 6 bases from V and 7 bases from J, with 22 bases in between. The DNA of the CDR3 is TGTGCTAGTGGCTCCAGCCCTGGGCAGGCGGGGGAGCAGTACTTC. Protein: CASGSSPGQAGEQYF.

V gene TRBV9 combines with J gene TRBJ2-5, with TRBD2 identical over 9 bases. Germline assignment: CDR1 SGDLS and CDR2 YYNGEE. V gave up 4 bases and J gave up 2 bases; unmatched junction bases: 9. The CDR3 sequence is 16 residues long. CDR3 residues: CASSPRAGGPQETQYF. The CDR3 bases are TGTGCCAGCAGCCCCCGCGCGGGGGGGCCTCAAGAGACCCAGTACTTC.

This clonotype was picked up many times. The chain joins TRBV2 to TRBJ1-5; the D gene is possibly TRBD1 (6 bases). V gave up 9 bases and J gave up 9 bases, with 12 bases separating them. Germline V gene sequence: CDR1 SNHLY, CDR2 FYNNEI. There are 11 residues in the CDR3. The CDR3 loop is CASTGLGPQHF. The CDR3 region has the DNA TGTGCCAGTACAGGGCTGGGGCCCCAGCATTTT.

With regard to this clonotype: A much more abundant neighbour one base away suggests this may be a read error. Because it lacks the conserved phenylalanine or tryptophan at the end, this CDR3 is likely a read error. The CDR3 sequence is CASSSQGAAEAFL. CDR3 DNA: TGCGCCAGCAGCTCACAGGGGGCGGCCGAAGCTTTCCTT. The V and J genes are TRBV5-1 and TRBJ1-1; 9 bases align to TRBD1. This CDR3 contains 13 residues. CDR1 is SGHRS, CDR2 YFSETQ, per germline. V was pared by 3 bases and J by 8 bases, with 5 bases of the junction left unmatched.

Ten or more counts support this clonotype. This rearrangement joins TRBV10-3 to TRBJ1-1; a possible D gene is TRBD1 (6 bases). The CDR3 is made up of 15 amino acids. The V gene's germline CDR1 is ENHRY and CDR2 SYGVKD. The germline V and J ends were trimmed by 6 bases and 4 bases, with 18 bases remaining between them. The CDR3 here is CAIRGTEQGSTEAFF. CDR3 nucleotide sequence: TGTGCCATCAGGGGGACCGAACAGGGTTCCACTGAAGCTTTCTTT.